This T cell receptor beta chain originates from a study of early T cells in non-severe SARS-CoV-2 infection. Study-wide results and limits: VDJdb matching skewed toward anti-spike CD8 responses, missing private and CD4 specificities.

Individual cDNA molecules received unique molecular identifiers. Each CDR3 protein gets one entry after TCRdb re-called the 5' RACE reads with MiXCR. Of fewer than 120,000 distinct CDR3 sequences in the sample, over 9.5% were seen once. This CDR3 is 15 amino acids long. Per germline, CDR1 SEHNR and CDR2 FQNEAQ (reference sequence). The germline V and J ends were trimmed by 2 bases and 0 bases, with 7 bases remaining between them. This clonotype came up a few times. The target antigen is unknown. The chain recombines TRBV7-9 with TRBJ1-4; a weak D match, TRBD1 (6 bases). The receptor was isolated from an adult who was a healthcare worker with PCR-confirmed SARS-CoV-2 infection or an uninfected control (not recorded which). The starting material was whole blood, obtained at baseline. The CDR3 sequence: CASSLQGTTNEKLFF. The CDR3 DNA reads TGTGCCAGCAGCTTACAGGGGACAACTAATGAAAAACTGTTTTTT. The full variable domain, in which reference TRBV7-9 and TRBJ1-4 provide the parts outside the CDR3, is DTGVSQNPRHKITKRGQNVTFRCDPISEHNRLYWYRQTLGQGPEFLTYFQNEAQLEKSRLLSDRFSAERPKGSFSTLEIQRTEQGDSAMYLCASSLQGTTNEKLFFGSGTQLSVL.